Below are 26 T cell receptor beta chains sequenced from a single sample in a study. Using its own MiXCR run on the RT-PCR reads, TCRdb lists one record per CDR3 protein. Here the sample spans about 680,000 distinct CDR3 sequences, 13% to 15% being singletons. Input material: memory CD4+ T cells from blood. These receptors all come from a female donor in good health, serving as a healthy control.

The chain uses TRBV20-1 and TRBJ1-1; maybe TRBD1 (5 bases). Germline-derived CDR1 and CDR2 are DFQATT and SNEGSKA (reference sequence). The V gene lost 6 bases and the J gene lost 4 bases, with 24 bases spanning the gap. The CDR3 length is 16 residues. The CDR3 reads CSAGRRDPGYPTEAFF. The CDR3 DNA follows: TGCAGTGCGGGTCGCCGGGACCCCGGGTATCCCACTGAAGCTTTCTTT.

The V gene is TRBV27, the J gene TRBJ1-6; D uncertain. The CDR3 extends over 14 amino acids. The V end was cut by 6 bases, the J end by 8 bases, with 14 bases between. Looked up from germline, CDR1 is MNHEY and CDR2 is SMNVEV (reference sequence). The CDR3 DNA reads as TGTGCCAGCAGGGCCGGAGGTCGGGATTCACCCCTCCACTTT. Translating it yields CASRAGGRDSPLHF.

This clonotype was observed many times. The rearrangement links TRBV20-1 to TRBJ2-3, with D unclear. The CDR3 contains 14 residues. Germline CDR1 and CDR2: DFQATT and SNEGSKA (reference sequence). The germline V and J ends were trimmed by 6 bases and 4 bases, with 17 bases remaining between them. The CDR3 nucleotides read TGCAGTGCACTGGGCCAAGATGGGGCAGATACGCAGTATTTT. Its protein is CSALGQDGADTQYF.

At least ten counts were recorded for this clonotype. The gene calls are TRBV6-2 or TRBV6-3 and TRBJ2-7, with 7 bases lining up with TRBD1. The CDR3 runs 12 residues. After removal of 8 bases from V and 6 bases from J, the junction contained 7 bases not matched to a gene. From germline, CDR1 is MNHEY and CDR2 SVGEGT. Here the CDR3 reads CASRKQGREQYF. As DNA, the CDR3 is TGTGCCAGCCGTAAACAGGGGCGCGAGCAGTACTTC.

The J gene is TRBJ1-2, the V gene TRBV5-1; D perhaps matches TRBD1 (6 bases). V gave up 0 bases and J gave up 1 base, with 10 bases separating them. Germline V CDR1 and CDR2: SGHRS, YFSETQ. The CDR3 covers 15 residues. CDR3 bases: TGCGCCAGCAGCTTGGCAGGGGAGGTTAACTATGGCTACACCTTC. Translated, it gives CASSLAGEVNYGYTF.

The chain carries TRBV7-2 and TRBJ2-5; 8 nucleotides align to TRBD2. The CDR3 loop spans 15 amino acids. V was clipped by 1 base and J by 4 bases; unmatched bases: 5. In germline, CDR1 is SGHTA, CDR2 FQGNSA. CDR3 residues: CASSLVGGAPETQYF. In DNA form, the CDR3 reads TGTGCCAGCAGCTTAGTCGGGGGGGCCCCAGAGACCCAGTACTTC.

The chain's CDR3 is CASSARLGDGELFF. The CDR3 DNA follows: TGCGCCAGCAGCGCAAGACTAGGGGACGGGGAGCTGTTTTTT. V usage is TRBV5-1 and J usage is TRBJ2-2; D is perhaps TRBD2 (6 bases). The CDR3 has 14 residues. The V end lost 4 bases, the J end lost 7 bases, and 14 bases lay between the germline ends. Germline loops: CDR1 SGHRS, CDR2 YFSETQ.

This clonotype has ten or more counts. The CDR3 loop is CASSLSGSPSEQYF. The CDR3 DNA follows: TGTGCCAGCAGTCTTAGCGGGAGTCCTTCCGAGCAGTACTTC. V is TRBV7-9 and J is TRBJ2-7; 9 bases agree with TRBD2. The CDR3 consists of 14 residues. V was clipped by 6 bases and J by 6 bases; unmatched bases: 9. Germline CDR1 SEHNR, CDR2 FQNEAQ (reference sequence).

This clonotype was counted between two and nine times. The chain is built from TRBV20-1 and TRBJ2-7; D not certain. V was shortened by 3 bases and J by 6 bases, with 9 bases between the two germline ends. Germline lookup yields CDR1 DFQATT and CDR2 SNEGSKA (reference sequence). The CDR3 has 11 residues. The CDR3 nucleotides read TGCAGTGCTAGGCTTTGGGGCGAGCAGTACTTC. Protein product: CSARLWGEQYF.

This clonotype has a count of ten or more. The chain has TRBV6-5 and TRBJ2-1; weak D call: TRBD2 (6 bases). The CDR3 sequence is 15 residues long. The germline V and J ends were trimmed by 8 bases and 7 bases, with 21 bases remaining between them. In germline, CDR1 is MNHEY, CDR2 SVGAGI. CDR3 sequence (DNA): TGTGCCAGCGGGCGGCTCTTGGGAGGTGTGAATGAGCAGTTCTTC. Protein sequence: CASGRLLGGVNEQFF.

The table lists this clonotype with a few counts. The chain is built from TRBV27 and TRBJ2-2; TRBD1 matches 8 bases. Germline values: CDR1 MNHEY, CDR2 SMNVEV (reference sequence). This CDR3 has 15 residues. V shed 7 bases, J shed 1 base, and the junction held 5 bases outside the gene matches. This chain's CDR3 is CASTLTGVNTGELFF. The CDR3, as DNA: TGTGCCAGCACCTTGACAGGGGTGAACACCGGGGAGCTGTTTTTT.

DNA for the CDR3: TGTGCCAGCAGTTCTTCCTGGACAGGGGGCACAACAGATACGCAGTATTTT. The encoded protein is CASSSSWTGGTTDTQYF. This chain links TRBV12-3 or TRBV12-4 with TRBJ2-3; 11 nucleotides line up with TRBD1. V was pared by 4 bases and J by 3 bases, with 9 bases of the junction left unmatched. This CDR3 is 17 amino acids long.

The CDR3 protein is CASSQDRTQETQYF. As DNA, the CDR3 is TGTGCCAGCAGCCAAGATAGGACACAAGAGACCCAGTACTTC. The chain combines TRBV3-1 with TRBJ2-5, with D tentatively TRBD1 (5 bases). Trimming removed 0 bases from V and 2 bases from J, with 7 bases in between. Germline CDR1 and CDR2: LGHDT and YNNKEL (reference sequence). The CDR3 contains 14 residues.

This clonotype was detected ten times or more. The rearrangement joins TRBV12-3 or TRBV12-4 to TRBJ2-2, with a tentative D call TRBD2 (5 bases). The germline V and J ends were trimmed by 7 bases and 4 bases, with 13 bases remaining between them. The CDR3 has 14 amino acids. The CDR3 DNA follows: TGTGCCAGCACCATTGAGGGCCTCACCGGGGAGCTGTTTTTT. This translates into CASTIEGLTGELFF.

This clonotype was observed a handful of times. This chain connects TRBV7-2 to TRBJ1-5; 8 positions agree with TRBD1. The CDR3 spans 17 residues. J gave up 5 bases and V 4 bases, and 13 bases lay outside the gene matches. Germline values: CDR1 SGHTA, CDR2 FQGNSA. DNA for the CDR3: TGTGCCAGCAGCTCGCAACAAGGACAGGGATCTCATCAGCCCCAGCATTTT. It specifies CASSSQQGQGSHQPQHF.

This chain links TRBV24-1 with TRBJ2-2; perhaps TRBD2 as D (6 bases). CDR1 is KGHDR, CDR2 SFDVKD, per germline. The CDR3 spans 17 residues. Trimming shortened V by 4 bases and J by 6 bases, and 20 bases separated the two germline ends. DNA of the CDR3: TGTGCCACCAGTGACTCACGGCCTGGGACTGGGGCCGGGGAGCTGTTTTTT. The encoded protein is CATSDSRPGTGAGELFF.

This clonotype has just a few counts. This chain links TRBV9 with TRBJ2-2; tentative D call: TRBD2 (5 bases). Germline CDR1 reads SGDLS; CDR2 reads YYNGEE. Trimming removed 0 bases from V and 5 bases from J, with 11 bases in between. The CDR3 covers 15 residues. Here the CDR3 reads CASSVGADVTGELFF. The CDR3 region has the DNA TGTGCCAGCAGCGTAGGAGCGGACGTTACCGGGGAGCTGTTTTTT.

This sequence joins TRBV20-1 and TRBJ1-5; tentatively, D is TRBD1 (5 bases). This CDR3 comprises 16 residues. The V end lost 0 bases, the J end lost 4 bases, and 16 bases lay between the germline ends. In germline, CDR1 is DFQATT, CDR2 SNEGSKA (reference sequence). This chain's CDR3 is CSARDGGGWANQPQHF. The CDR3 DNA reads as TGCAGTGCTAGAGATGGGGGGGGTTGGGCTAATCAGCCCCAGCATTTT.

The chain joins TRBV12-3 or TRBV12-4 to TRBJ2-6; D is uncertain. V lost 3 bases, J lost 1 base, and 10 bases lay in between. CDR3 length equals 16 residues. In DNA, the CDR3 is TGTGCCAGCAGTTTTCAGCCCGCGTCTGGGGCCAACGTCCTGACTTTC. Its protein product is CASSFQPASGANVLTF.

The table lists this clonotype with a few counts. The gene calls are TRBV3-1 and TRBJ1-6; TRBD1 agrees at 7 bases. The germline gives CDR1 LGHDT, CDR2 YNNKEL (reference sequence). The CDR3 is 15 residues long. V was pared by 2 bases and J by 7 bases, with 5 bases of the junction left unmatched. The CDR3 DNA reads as TGTGCCAGCAGCCAACTCGACAGGGACAATTCACCCCTCCACTTT. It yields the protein CASSQLDRDNSPLHF. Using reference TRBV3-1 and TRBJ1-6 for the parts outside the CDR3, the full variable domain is DTAVSQTPKYLVTQMGNDKSIKCEQNLGHDTMYWYKQDSKKFLKIMFSYNNKELIINETVPNRFSPKSPDKAHLNLHINSLELGDSAVYFCASSQLDRDNSPLHFGNGTRLTVT.

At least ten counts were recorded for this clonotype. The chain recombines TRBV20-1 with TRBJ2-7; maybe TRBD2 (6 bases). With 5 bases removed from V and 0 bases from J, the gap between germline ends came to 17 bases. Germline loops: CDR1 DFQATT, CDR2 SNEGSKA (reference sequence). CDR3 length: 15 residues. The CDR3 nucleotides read TGCAGTGCTGGTCGTAGGAGCGGGTACTCCTACGAGCAGTACTTC. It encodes CSAGRRSGYSYEQYF.

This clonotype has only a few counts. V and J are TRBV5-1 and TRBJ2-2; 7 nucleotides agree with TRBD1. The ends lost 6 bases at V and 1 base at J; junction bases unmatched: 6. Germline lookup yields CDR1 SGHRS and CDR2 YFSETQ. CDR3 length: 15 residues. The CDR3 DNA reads TGCGCCAGCAACTATGGGACAGAGAACACCGGGGAGCTGTTTTTT. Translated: CASNYGTENTGELFF.

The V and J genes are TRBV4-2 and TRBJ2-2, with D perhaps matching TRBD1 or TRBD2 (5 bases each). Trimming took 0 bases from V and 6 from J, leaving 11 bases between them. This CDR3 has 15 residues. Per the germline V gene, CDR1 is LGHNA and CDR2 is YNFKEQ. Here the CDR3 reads CASSQDWGSAGELFF. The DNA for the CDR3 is TGTGCCAGCAGCCAAGACTGGGGGAGTGCCGGGGAGCTGTTTTTT.

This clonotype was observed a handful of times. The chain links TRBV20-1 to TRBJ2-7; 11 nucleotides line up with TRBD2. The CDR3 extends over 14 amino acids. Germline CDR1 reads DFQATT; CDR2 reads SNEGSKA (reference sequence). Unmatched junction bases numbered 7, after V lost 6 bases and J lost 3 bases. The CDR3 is CSALTSGGLYEQYF. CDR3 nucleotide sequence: TGCAGTGCCCTAACTAGCGGGGGCCTCTACGAGCAGTACTTC.

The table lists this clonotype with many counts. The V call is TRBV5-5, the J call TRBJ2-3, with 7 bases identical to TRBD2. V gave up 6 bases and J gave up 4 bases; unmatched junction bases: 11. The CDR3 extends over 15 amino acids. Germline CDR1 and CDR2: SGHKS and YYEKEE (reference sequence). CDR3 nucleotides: TGTGCCAGCACCCAACAGACTAGCTTCCCAGATACGCAGTATTTT. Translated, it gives CASTQQTSFPDTQYF.

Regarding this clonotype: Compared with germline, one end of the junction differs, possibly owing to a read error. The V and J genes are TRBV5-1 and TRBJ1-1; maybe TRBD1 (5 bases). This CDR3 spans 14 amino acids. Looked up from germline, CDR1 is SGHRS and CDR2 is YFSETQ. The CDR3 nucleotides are TGCGCCAGCAGCTTGCAGGGAAGCGGCACTGGAGCTTTCTTT. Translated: CASSLQGSGTGAFF.